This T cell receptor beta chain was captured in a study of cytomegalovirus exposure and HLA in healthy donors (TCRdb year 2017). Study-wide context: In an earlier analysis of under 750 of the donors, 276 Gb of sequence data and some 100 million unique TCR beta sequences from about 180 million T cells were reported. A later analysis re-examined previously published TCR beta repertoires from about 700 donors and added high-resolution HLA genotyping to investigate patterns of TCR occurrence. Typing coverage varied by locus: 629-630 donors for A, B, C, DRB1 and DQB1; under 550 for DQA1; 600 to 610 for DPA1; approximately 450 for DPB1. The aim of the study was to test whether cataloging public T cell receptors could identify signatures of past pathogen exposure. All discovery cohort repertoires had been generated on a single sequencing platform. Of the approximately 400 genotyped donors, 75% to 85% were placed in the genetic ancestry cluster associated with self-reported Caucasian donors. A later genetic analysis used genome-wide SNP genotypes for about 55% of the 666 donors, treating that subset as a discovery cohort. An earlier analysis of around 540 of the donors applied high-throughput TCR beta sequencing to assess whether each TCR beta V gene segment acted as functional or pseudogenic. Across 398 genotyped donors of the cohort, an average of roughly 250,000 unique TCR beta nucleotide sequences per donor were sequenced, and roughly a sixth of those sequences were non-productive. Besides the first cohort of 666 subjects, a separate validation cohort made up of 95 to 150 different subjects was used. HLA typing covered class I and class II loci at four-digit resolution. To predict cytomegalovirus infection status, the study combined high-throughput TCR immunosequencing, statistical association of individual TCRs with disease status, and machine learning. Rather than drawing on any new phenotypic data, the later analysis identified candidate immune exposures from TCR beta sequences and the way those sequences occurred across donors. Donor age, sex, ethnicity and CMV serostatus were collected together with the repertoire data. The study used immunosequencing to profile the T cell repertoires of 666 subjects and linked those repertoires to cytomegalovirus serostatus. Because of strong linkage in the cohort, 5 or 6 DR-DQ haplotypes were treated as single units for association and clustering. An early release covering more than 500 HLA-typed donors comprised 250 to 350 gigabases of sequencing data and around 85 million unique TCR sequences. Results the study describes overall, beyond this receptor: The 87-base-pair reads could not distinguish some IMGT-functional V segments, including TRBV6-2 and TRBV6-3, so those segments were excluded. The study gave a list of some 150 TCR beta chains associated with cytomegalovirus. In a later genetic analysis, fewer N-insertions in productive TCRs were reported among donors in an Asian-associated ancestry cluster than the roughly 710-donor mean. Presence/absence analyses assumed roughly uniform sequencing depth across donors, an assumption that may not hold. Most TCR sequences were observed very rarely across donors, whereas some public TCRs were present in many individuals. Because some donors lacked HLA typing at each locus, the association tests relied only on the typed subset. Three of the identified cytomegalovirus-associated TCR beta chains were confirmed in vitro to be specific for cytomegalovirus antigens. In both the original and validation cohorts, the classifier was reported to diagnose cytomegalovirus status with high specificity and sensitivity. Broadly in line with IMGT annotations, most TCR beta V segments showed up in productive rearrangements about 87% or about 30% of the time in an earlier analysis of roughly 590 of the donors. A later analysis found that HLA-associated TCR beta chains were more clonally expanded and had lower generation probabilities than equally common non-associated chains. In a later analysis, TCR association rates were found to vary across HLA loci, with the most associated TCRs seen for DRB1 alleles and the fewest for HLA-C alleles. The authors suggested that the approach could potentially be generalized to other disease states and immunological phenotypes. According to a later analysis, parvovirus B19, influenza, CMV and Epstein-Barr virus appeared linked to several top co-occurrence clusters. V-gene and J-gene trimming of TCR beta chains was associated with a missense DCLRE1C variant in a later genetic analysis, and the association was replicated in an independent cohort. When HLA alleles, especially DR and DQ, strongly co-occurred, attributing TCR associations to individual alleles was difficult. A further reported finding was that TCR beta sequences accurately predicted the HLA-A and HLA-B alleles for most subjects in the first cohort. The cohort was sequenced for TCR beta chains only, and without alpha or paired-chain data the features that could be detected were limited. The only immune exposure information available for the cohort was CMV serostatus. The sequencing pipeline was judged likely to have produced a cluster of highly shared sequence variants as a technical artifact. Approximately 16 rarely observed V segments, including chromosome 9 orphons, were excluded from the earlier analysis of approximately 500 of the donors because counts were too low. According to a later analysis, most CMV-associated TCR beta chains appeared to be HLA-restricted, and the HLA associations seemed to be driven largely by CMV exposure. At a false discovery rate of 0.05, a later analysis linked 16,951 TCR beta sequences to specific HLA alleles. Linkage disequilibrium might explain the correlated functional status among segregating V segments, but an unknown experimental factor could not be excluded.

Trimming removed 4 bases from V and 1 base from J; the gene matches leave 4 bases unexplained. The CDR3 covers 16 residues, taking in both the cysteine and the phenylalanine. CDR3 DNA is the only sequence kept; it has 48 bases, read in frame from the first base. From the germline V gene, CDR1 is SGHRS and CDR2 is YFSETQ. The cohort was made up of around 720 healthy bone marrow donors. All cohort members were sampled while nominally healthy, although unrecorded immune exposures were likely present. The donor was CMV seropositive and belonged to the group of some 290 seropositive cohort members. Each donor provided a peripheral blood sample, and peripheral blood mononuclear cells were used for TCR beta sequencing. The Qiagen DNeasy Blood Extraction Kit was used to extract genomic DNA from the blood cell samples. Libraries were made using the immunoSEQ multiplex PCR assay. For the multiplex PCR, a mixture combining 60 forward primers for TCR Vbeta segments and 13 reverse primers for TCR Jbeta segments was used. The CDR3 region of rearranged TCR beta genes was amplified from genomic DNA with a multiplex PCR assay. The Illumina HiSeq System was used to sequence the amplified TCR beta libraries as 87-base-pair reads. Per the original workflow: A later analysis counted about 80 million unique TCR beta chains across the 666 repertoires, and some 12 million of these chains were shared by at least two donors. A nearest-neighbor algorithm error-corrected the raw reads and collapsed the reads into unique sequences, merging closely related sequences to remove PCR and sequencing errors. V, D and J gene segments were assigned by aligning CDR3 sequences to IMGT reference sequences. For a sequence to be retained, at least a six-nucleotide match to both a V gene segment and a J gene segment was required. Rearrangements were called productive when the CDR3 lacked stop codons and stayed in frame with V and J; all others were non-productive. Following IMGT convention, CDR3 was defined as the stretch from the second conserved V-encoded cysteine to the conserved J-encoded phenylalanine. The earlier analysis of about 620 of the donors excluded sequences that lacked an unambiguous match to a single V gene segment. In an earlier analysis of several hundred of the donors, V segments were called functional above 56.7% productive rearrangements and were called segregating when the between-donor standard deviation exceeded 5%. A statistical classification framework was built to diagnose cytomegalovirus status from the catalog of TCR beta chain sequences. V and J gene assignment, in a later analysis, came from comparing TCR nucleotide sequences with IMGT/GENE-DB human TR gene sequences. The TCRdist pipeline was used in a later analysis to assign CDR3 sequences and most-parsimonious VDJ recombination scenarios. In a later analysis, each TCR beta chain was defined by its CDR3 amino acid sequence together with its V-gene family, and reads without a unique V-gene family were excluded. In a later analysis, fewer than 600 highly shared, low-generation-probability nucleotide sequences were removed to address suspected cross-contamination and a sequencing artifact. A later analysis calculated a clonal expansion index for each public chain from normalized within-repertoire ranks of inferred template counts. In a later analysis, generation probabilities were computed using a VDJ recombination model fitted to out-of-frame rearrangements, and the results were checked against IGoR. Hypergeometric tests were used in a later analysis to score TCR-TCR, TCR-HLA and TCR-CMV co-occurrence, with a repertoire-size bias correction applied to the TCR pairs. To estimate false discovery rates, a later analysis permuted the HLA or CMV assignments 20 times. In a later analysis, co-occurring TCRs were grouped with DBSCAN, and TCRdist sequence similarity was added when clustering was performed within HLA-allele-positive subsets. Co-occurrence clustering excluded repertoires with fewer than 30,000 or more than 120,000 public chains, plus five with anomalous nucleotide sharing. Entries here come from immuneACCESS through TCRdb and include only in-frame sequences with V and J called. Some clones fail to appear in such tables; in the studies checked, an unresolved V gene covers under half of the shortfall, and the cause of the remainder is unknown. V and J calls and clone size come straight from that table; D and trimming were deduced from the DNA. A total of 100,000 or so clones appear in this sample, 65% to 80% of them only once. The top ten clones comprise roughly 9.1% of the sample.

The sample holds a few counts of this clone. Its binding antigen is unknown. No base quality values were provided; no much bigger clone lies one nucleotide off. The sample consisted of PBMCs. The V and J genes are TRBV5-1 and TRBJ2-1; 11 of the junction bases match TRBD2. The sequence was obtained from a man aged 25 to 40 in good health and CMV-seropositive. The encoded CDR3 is CASSVGLAASYNEQFF. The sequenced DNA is TGCGCCAGCAGCGTGGGACTAGCGGCTTCCTACAATGAGCAGTTCTTC.